These 10 T cell receptor beta chains were all obtained from the same sample, sequenced in a study of blood T cell repertoires in COVID-19. Profiled with immunoSEQ multiplex PCR; TCRdb holds only in-frame clones, not every one. The repertoire holds about 49,000 clones, 80% to 90% seen once, with under 2.5% in the top ten. The sequencing input was peripheral blood. These receptors all come from a woman of 80 years or more with COVID-19, enrolled during active disease.

The rearrangement uses TRBV11-3 and TRBJ2-3; D is undetermined. V was cut by 3 bases and J by 2 bases, with 12 bases left in between. This CDR3 spans 15 amino acids. CDR1 and CDR2 (germline): SGHNT, YENEEA. CDR3 region: CASSLFAADTDTQYF. DNA for the CDR3: TGTGCCAGCAGCTTGTTCGCGGCCGACACAGATACGCAGTATTTT.

The chain combines TRBV19 with TRBJ1-2, with 9 bases identical to TRBD1. The CDR3 runs 16 residues. The V segment lost 5 bases and the J segment 7 bases; nucleotides outside the gene matches: 14. CDR1 and CDR2 (germline): LNHDA, SQIVND (reference sequence). CDR3: CASSASHRGLLSGYTF. Written as DNA, the CDR3 is TGTGCCAGTAGTGCGTCACACAGGGGGCTCCTTTCTGGCTACACCTTC.

The chain uses TRBV19 and TRBJ2-7, with 11 positions matching TRBD1. The V gene end was trimmed by 7 bases and the J gene end by 6 bases; junction bases not matched to a gene: 5. CDR3 length: 13 amino acids. CDR1 LNHDA and CDR2 SQIVND come from the germline V gene (reference sequence). The CDR3 sequence: CASMRDRGIEQYF. In DNA form, the CDR3 reads TGTGCCAGTATGCGGGACAGGGGGATCGAGCAGTACTTC.

The J gene is TRBJ1-5, the V gene TRBV19; no definite D call. Germline V gene data show CDR1 as LNHDA and CDR2 as SQIVND (reference sequence). The CDR3 extends over 13 amino acids. Trimming left V 10 bases short and J 4 bases short, with 14 bases between. The CDR3 sequence is CATRREPNQPQHF. CDR3 DNA sequence: TGTGCCACCCGGAGGGAGCCTAATCAGCCCCAGCATTTT.

V and J are TRBV21-1 and TRBJ2-7; the table's D call, TRBD2, was not checked against the DNA. TRBV21-1 corresponds to a pseudogene. The CDR3 totals 12 residues. The CDR3 coding sequence is TGTGCCAGCAGTTCACTAGCTGTCGAGCAGTACTTC. The encoded protein is CASSSLAVEQYF.

This chain connects TRBV4-1 to TRBJ2-1; 8 nucleotides match TRBD2. Losses at the gene ends were 7 bases for V and 14 bases for J; bases not matched to a gene: 16. The CDR3 loop spans 14 amino acids. Germline assignment: CDR1 MGHRA and CDR2 YSYEKL. CDR3 protein: CASKTAGGPAMKFF. In DNA form, the CDR3 reads TGCGCCAGCAAGACCGCGGGGGGACCTGCTATGAAGTTCTTC.

This chain uses TRBV7-3 with TRBJ1-1; no reliable D call. V lost 5 bases, J lost 3 bases, and 22 bases lay in between. Germline V gene lookup returns CDR1 SGHTA and CDR2 FQGTGA. The length of the CDR3 is 17 residues. This chain's CDR3 is CASSRPDSFGEHTEAFF. Here the CDR3 DNA reads TGTGCCAGCAGCCGCCCTGATTCGTTTGGGGAGCACACTGAAGCTTTCTTT.

This clone was detected a few times. The chain joins TRBV3-1 (or the pseudogene TRBV3-2) to TRBJ2-6; 9 bases match TRBD1. This CDR3 region has 17 residues. Germline CDR1 is LGHDT and CDR2 is YNNKEL (reference sequence). J gave up 3 bases and V 4 bases, and 7 bases lay outside the gene matches. The CDR3 is CASSRQGGIGGANVLTF. In nucleotides, the CDR3 is TGTGCCAGCAGCCGACAGGGGGGGATAGGTGGGGCCAACGTCCTGACTTTC.

The chain carries TRBV10-1 and TRBJ2-2; D is unresolved. Germline-derived CDR1 and CDR2 are WNHNN and SYGVQD (reference sequence). Trimming pared 3 bases from V and 7 bases from J, leaving 3 bases between. CDR3 length: 11 residues. DNA for the CDR3: TGCGCCAGCAGTGAATACGGGGAGCTGTTTTTT. Translating it yields CASSEYGELFF.

This clone showed up just once. The chain couples TRBV5-1 to TRBJ2-5; D remains ambiguous. The V gene lost 0 bases and the J gene lost 1 base, with 10 bases spanning the gap. CDR3 length equals 15 residues. Germline V lookup: CDR1 SGHRS, CDR2 YFSETQ. DNA for the CDR3: TGCGCCAGCAGCTTGGACGCCTATACCCAAGAGACCCAGTACTTC. Protein sequence: CASSLDAYTQETQYF.